One sample yielded the 8 T cell receptor beta chains listed below, sequenced in a study of identifying expanded T cells in peripheral blood (dated by TCRdb to between 2019 and 2020). Library construction relied on the immunoSEQ multiplex PCR assay. The table comes from immuneACCESS by way of TCRdb, which keeps in-frame sequences with V and J called. Part of the clones is missing from these tables; in studies checked, under half for an unresolved V gene and the rest for unknown reasons. In all, the sample holds 50,000 to 65,000 clones, and approximately 89% of those were seen once. 3.6% of the sample rests with the top ten. Sequenced sample: blood. These receptor sequences come from a person between 18 and 75 years old in good health.

The chain combines TRBV30 with TRBJ1-3; D unclear. The CDR3 loop spans 14 amino acids. V gave up 4 bases and J gave up 1 base, with 11 bases separating them. CDR1 GTSNPN and CDR2 SVGIG come from the germline V gene (reference sequence). The DNA of the CDR3 is TGTGCCTGGACTCGAAGGGAGTCTGGAAACACCATATATTTT. Translating it yields CAWTRRESGNTIYF.

The rearrangement links TRBV28 to TRBJ1-1; D possibly corresponds to TRBD1 (6 bases). The CDR3 runs 15 residues. Germline loops: CDR1 MDHEN, CDR2 SYDVKM. V lost 6 bases and J 0 bases, leaving 14 bases between the germline ends. The CDR3 bases are TGTGCCAGCAGCCCACAGAGGGGGATGAACACTGAAGCTTTCTTT. Its protein product is CASSPQRGMNTEAFF.

The chain recombines TRBV11-3 with TRBJ2-1; a weak D match, TRBD2 (5 bases). The CDR3 spans 12 residues. Trimming removed 3 bases from V and 9 bases from J, with 9 bases in between. CDR1 is SGHNT and CDR2 is YENEEA in the germline V gene. The CDR3 loop reads CASSFRRGEQFF. CDR3 DNA: TGTGCCAGCAGCTTCCGTCGGGGTGAGCAGTTCTTC.

This clone has a single count. This sequence joins TRBV19 and TRBJ2-5, with 8 bases lining up with TRBD2. The germline V gene encodes CDR1 LNHDA and CDR2 SQIVND (reference sequence). V trimming: 4 bases; J trimming: 4 bases; junction bases outside the gene matches: 8. The CDR3 covers 15 residues. The CDR3: CASSTPGLAGETQYF. The CDR3 nucleotides read TGTGCCAGTAGTACTCCTGGACTAGCTGGAGAGACCCAGTACTTC.

This clone was picked up a small number of times. V usage is TRBV7-2 and J usage is TRBJ2-1, with 8 bases identical to TRBD2. The CDR3 sequence is 17 residues long. V gave up 5 bases and J gave up 6 bases; unmatched junction bases: 15. Germline CDR1 SGHTA, CDR2 FQGNSA. The CDR3: CASSPKAGGFLSNEQFF. DNA for the CDR3: TGTGCCAGCAGCCCCAAGGCGGGGGGATTCCTTAGCAATGAGCAGTTCTTC.

The chain has TRBV7-2 and TRBJ1-1, with D maybe TRBD1 (5 bases). The germline gives CDR1 SGHTA, CDR2 FQGNSA. V was pared by 2 bases and J by 8 bases, with 9 bases between. CDR3 size: 12 residues. The CDR3 reads CASSLTYREAFF. The CDR3 bases are TGTGCCAGCAGCTTAACGTACAGGGAAGCTTTCTTT.

The V gene is TRBV21-1, the J gene TRBJ2-4; the DNA was not used to check the table's D call, TRBD1. TRBV21-1 is marked as a pseudogene. The CDR3 extends over 18 amino acids. The CDR3 DNA reads TGTGCCAGCAGCAAAGGAGGACACCGGACGATAGCCAAAAACATTCAGTACTTC. It translates to CASSKGGHRTIAKNIQYF.

The rearrangement joins TRBV4-1 to TRBJ2-1, with TRBD2 matching 9 bases. The J segment lost 4 bases and the V segment lost 4 bases, leaving 5 bases of the junction unmatched. The V gene's germline CDR1 is MGHRA and CDR2 YSYEKL. The CDR3 sequence is 15 residues long. The CDR3 DNA is TGCGCCAGCAGCCTTCTAGCGGGATATTACAATGAGCAGTTCTTC. This encodes CASSLLAGYYNEQFF.